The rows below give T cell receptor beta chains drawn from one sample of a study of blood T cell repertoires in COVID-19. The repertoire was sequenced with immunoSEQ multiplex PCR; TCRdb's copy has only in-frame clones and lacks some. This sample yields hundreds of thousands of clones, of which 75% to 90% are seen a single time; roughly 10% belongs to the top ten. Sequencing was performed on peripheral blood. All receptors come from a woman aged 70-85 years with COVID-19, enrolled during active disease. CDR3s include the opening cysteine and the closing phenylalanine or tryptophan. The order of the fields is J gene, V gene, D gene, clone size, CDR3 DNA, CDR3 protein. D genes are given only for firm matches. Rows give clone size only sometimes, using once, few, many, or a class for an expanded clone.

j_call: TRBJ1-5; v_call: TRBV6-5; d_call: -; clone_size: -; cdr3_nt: TGTGCCAGCAGCATGGGAGAGAGCCGGGGTCAGCCCCAGCATTTT; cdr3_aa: CASSMGESRGQPQHF
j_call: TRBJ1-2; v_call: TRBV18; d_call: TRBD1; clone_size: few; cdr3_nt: TGTGCCAGCTCACTCACAGACAGGGGAGATGGCTACACCTTC; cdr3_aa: CASSLTDRGDGYTF
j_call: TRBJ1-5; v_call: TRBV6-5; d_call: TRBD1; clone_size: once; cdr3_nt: TGTGCCAGTTGGGGACAGGGCCGGCAGCCCCAGCATTTT; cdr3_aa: CASWGQGRQPQHF
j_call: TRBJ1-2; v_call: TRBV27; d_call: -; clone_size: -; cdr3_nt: TGTGCCAGCAGTTTACAGGCAGGGTATGGCTACACCTTC; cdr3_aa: CASSLQAGYGYTF
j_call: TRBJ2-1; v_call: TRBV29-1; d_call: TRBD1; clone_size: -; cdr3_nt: TGCAGCGTTGATACTGGGACAGTGAATTACAATGAGCAGTTCTTC; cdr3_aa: CSVDTGTVNYNEQFF
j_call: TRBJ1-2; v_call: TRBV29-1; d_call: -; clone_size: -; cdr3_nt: TGCAGCGTGGATCGGGGGGGCTATGGCTACACCTTC; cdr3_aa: CSVDRGGYGYTF
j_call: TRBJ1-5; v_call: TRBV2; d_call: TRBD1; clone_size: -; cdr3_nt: TGTGCCAGCAGTCAACAGGGGAGTGACCAGCCCCAGCATTTT; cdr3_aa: CASSQQGSDQPQHF
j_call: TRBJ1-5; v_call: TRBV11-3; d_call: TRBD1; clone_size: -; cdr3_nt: TGTGCCAGCAGCTTAATTCCCGTCGAAGGGGGCGGGAATCAGCCCCAGCATTTT; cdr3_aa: CASSLIPVEGGGNQPQHF
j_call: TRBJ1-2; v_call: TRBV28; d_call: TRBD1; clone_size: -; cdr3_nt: TGTGCCAGCAGGCGGACAGGGTCTAACTATGGCTACACCTTC; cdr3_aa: CASRRTGSNYGYTF
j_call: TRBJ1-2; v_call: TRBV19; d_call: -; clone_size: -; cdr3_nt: TGTGCCAGTCACCAACAGACTAACTATGGCTACACCTTC; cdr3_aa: CASHQQTNYGYTF
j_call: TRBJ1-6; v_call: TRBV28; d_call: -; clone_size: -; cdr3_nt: TGTGCCAGCAGAGCAACGGGGGGCGATAGGTTTAATTCACCCCTCCACTTT; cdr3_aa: CASRATGGDRFNSPLHF
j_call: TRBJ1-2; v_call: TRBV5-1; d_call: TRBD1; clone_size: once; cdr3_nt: TGCGCCAGCAGCGTAGACAGGGGGCGCATCTATGGCTACACCTTC; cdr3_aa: CASSVDRGRIYGYTF
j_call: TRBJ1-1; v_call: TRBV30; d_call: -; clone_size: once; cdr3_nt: TGTGCCTGGAGTGCTAAGGCCCCAGCGGGCACTGAAGCTTTCTTT; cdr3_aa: CAWSAKAPAGTEAFF
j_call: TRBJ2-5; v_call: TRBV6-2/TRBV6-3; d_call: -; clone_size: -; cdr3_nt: TGTGCCAGCAGTTACGCCTGGACAGCTCAAGAGACCCAGTACTTC; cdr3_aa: CASSYAWTAQETQYF
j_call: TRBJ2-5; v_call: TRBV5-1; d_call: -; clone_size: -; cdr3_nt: TGCGCCAGCAGCTTGTCAGGGGCCCAAGAGACCCAGTACTTC; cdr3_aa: CASSLSGAQETQYF
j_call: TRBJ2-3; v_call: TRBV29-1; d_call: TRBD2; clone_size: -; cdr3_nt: TGCAGCGTTGTAAGGGCGGGAGTCGGGGCAGATACGCAGTATTTT; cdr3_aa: CSVVRAGVGADTQYF
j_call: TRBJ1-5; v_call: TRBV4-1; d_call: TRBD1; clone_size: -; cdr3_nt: TGCGCCAGCAGCCAAGGGGACAGAACCTCGGCCCAGCATTTT; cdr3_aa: CASSQGDRTSAQHF
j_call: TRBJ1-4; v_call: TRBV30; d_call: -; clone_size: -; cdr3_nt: TGTGCCTGGAGTCAGACTGCAACTAATGAAAAACTGTTTTTT; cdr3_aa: CAWSQTATNEKLFF
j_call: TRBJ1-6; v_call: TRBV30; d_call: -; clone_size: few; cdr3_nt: TGTGCCTGGAGTGCGGGTGTACGGAATTCACCCCTCCACTTT; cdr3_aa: CAWSAGVRNSPLHF
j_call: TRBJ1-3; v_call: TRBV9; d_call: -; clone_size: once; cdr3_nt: TGTGCCAGCAGCAAGGTAGATGGGAGCAGTTATGGAAACACCATATATTTT; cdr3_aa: CASSKVDGSSYGNTIYF
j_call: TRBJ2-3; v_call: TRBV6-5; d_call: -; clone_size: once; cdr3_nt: TGTGCCAGCAGTTACTCTGGCAGCACAGATACGCAGTATTTT; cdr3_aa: CASSYSGSTDTQYF
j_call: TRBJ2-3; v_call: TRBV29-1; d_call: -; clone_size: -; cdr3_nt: TGCAGCGTTTCTACGGGGGGCGGTCCAGATACGCAGTATTTT; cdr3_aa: CSVSTGGGPDTQYF
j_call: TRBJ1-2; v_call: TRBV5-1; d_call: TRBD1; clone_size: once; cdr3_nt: TGCGCCAGCAGCTTGTACCGGGACAGAGACTATGGCTACACCTTC; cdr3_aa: CASSLYRDRDYGYTF
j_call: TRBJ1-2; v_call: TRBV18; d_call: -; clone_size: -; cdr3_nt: TGTGCCAGCTCACCGTCAGGGGCGTATGGCTACACCTTC; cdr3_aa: CASSPSGAYGYTF
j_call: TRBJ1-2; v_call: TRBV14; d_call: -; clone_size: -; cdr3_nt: TGTGCCAGCAGCCAAGTATCAGGGTATGGCTACACCTTC; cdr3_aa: CASSQVSGYGYTF
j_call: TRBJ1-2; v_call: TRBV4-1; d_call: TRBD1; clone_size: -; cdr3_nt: TGCGCCAGCAGCCCCACAGGGGGTTATGGCTACACCTTC; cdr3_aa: CASSPTGGYGYTF
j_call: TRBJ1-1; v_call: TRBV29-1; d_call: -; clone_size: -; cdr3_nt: TGCAGCGCCGCGGACATTTACTCGGACACTGAAGCTTTCTTT; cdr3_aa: CSAADIYSDTEAFF
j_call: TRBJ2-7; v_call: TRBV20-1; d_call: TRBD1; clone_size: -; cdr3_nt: TGCAGTGCCACGACAGGGCGCGAGCAGTACTTC; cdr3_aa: CSATTGREQYF
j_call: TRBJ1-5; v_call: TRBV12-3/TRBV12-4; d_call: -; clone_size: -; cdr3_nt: TGTGCCAGCAGTTCCCGAGCTCAGCCCCAGCATTTT; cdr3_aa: CASSSRAQPQHF
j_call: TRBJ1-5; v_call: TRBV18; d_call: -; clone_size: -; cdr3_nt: TGTGCCAGCTCACCAACAGGTGGGGAGGATCAGCCCCAGCATTTT; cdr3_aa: CASSPTGGEDQPQHF
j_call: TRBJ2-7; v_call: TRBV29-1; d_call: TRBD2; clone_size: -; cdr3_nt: TGCAGCGTTGATGCGGGAGTCGTGGGGGAGCAGTACTTC; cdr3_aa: CSVDAGVVGEQYF
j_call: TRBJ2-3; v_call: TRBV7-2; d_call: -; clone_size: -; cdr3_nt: TGTGCCAGCAGCCAATATCCAGGGGCGATTTATACGCAGTATTTT; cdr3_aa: CASSQYPGAIYTQYF
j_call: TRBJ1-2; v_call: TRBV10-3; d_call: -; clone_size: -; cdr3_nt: TGTGCCATCAGTGATGAGCGTGGAGGCTACACCTTC; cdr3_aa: CAISDERGGYTF
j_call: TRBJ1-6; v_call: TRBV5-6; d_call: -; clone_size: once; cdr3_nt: TGTGCCAGCAGGATCCGCGGGGGTCTCAATTCACCCCTCCACTTT; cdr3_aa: CASRIRGGLNSPLHF
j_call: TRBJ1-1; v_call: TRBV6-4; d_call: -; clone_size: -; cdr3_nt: TGTGCCAGCAGTGACGCCGGGACATTGAGTGAAGCTTTCTTT; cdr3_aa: CASSDAGTLSEAFF